Below, 23 T cell receptor beta chains from the same sample are listed, as sequenced in a study of cytomegalovirus exposure and HLA in healthy donors. The method was immunoSEQ multiplex PCR; TCRdb's version includes in-frame clones alone and lacks a portion of them. The data hold about 130,000 clones, with 70% to 90% observed a single time. Specimen: PBMCs. Every receptor here comes from a woman in her twenties or thirties in good health and CMV-seropositive.

The chain is built from TRBV9 and TRBJ2-3, with D maybe TRBD2 (6 bases). The CDR3 extends over 16 amino acids. Germline lookup yields CDR1 SGDLS and CDR2 YYNGEE. Trimming shortened V by 4 bases and J by 2 bases, and 17 bases separated the two germline ends. CDR3 sequence reads: CASSPRHRGITDTQYF. The CDR3 region has the DNA TGTGCCAGCAGCCCACGACATCGGGGGATCACAGATACGCAGTATTTT.

The chain combines TRBV6-5 with TRBJ2-7; D is perhaps TRBD2 (5 bases). Germline-derived CDR1 and CDR2 are MNHEY and SVGAGI. The CDR3 covers 15 residues. V was cut by 0 bases and J by 5 bases, with 14 bases left in between. This CDR3 is CASSYSPGIYNEQYF. As DNA, the CDR3 is TGTGCCAGCAGTTACTCGCCCGGGATCTACAACGAGCAGTACTTC.

V usage is TRBV5-6 and J usage is TRBJ2-7; 8 bases match TRBD1. This CDR3 is 12 amino acids long. J lost 4 bases, V lost 7 bases, and 4 bases had no gene match. CDR1 and CDR2 (germline): SGHDT, YYEEEE. CDR3 in amino acids: CASGQGDYEQYF. For the CDR3, the DNA is TGTGCCAGCGGACAGGGAGATTACGAGCAGTACTTC.

This clone was seen only a few times. The chain couples TRBV5-4 to TRBJ1-4; TRBD1 matches 9 bases. With V trimmed by 2 bases and J by 7 bases, 6 bases remained unmatched. Germline values: CDR1 SGHNT, CDR2 YYREEE (reference sequence). This CDR3 is 15 amino acids long. The CDR3 reads CASSLAGTGTEKLFF. The CDR3 region has the DNA TGTGCCAGCAGCTTAGCCGGGACAGGGACTGAAAAACTGTTTTTT.

This chain links TRBV27 with TRBJ2-1; 14 bases fit TRBD2. CDR1 is MNHEY, CDR2 SMNVEV, per germline (reference sequence). The CDR3 length is 17 residues. With V trimmed by 5 bases and J by 3 bases, 6 bases remained unmatched. CDR3 in DNA: TGTGCCAGCAGTCTGGGGACTAGCGGGAGTATCTACAATGAGCAGTTCTTC. Amino acid sequence: CASSLGTSGSIYNEQFF.

V is TRBV2 and J is TRBJ1-1, with 7 positions matching TRBD1. The CDR3 totals 13 residues. V lost 6 bases, J lost 4 bases, and 5 bases stayed unmatched. The germline V gene has CDR1 SNHLY and CDR2 FYNNEI. The CDR3 sequence: CASRFTGVTEAFF. Written as DNA, the CDR3 is TGTGCCAGCAGATTTACAGGGGTCACTGAAGCTTTCTTT.

The chain recombines TRBV10-2 with TRBJ2-5; TRBD2 matches 7 bases. CDR1 WSHSY and CDR2 SAAADI come from the germline V gene. V dropped 1 base and J dropped 4; count of bases not matched to a gene: 0. This CDR3 is built from 13 residues. The CDR3 DNA is TGCGCCAGCAGTGAGTGGGGGGGAGAGACCCAGTACTTC. As protein: CASSEWGGETQYF.

Concerning this clone: One junction end disagrees with the germline gene, perhaps due to a read error. The chain couples TRBV20-1 to TRBJ1-2, with D perhaps matching TRBD1 (6 bases). The CDR3 loop spans 9 amino acids. Germline CDR1 and CDR2: DFQATT and SNEGSKA (reference sequence). The CDR3 sequence: CSARQANAF. The CDR3 coding sequence is TGCAGTGCCCGACAGGCGAACGCCTTC.

V is TRBV27 and J is TRBJ2-5; no reliable D call. There are 15 residues in the CDR3. Trimming shortened V by 6 bases and J by 2 bases, and 16 bases separated the two germline ends. Looked up from germline, CDR1 is MNHEY and CDR2 is SMNVEV (reference sequence). The CDR3 DNA follows: TGTGCCAGCAGCCGCCTGAGGTCGGCTCAAGAGACCCAGTACTTC. It yields the protein CASSRLRSAQETQYF.

The chain employs TRBV13 and TRBJ2-7, with 12 bases fitting TRBD2. Germline lookup yields CDR1 PRHDT and CDR2 FYEKMQ (reference sequence). V was clipped by 4 bases and J by 4 bases; unmatched bases: 8. The CDR3 is made up of 16 amino acids. The chain's CDR3 is CASSSRTSGASYEQYF. The DNA for the CDR3 is TGTGCCAGCAGCTCTAGGACTAGCGGGGCTTCTTACGAGCAGTACTTC.

This chain joins TRBV7-3 and TRBJ2-3; D remains unclear. V dropped 1 base and J dropped 2 bases, with 16 bases sitting between them. CDR3 length equals 17 residues. Germline V gene sequence: CDR1 SGHTA, CDR2 FQGTGA. The CDR3 nucleotides read TGTGCCAGCAGCTTAATGCCTACGCCGTCAACCACAGATACGCAGTATTTT. Translated: CASSLMPTPSTTDTQYF.

This chain joins TRBV11-2 and TRBJ2-1, with 8 bases matching TRBD2. Germline values: CDR1 SGHAT, CDR2 FQNNGV. V shed 5 bases and J 2 bases; nucleotides not matched to a gene: 8. There are 16 residues in the CDR3. CDR3 protein: CASSLLSGKTYNEQFF. As DNA, the CDR3 is TGTGCCAGCAGCCTTCTTAGCGGGAAAACCTACAATGAGCAGTTCTTC.

About this clone: Mismatch with germline at one junction end may stem from a read error. The rearrangement joins TRBV13 to TRBJ2-3; D may be TRBD2 (5 bases). CDR3 size: 12 residues. Germline V gene lookup returns CDR1 PRHDT and CDR2 FYEKMQ (reference sequence). CDR3 loop: CASSLGRGLQDF. The CDR3 DNA follows: TGTGCCAGCAGCTTAGGCCGGGGTCTCCAGGATTTT.

The CDR3 coding sequence is TGTGCCAGCAGTTTTTACACTAGCGGGAGTTCAACCGGGGAGCTGTTTTTT. It yields the protein CASSFYTSGSSTGELFF. This chain joins TRBV28 and TRBJ2-2; 11 positions match TRBD2. CDR1 and CDR2 (germline): MDHEN, SYDVKM. The CDR3 spans 17 residues. J lost 5 bases, V lost 3 bases, and 8 bases had no gene match.

V usage is TRBV5-4 and J usage is TRBJ2-7; 10 bases are a match to TRBD2. CDR3 length: 14 residues. Losses at the gene ends were 4 bases for V and 5 bases for J; bases not matched to a gene: 6. Germline V gene lookup returns CDR1 SGHNT and CDR2 YYREEE (reference sequence). The CDR3 region is CASSASTSGHEQYF. The CDR3 DNA is TGTGCCAGCAGCGCGTCGACTAGCGGGCACGAGCAGTACTTC.

V gene TRBV2 combines with J gene TRBJ2-2, with 7 bases identical to TRBD2. Germline values: CDR1 SNHLY, CDR2 FYNNEI. The CDR3 runs to 14 residues. V lost 9 bases, J lost 0 bases, and 4 bases stayed unmatched. CDR3 amino acids: CARGGLSNTGELFF. CDR3 nucleotide sequence: TGTGCCAGGGGGGGACTATCGAACACCGGGGAGCTGTTTTTT.

The chain uses TRBV7-8 and TRBJ2-7, with 9 bases fitting TRBD1. Trimming cost V 5 bases and J 3 bases; bases outside gene matches: 5. This CDR3 is 14 amino acids long. Germline V gives CDR1 SGHVS, CDR2 FQNEAQ. The CDR3 nucleotides read TGTGCCAGCAGCAAGGGACAGGGTTACTACGAGCAGTACTTC. It is translated as CASSKGQGYYEQYF.

The count of this clone is one. CDR3: CASKSPSFREKLFF. The CDR3 region has the DNA TGCGCCAGCAAGTCGCCCTCTTTCAGGGAAAAACTGTTTTTT. V is TRBV10-1 and J is TRBJ1-4; D is unresolved. Trimming removed 7 bases from V and 8 bases from J, with 17 bases in between. The CDR3 is 14 residues long. Germline assignment: CDR1 WNHNN and CDR2 SYGVQD (reference sequence).

V is TRBV6-5 and J is TRBJ2-7; 7 nucleotides agree with TRBD2. CDR1 is MNHEY and CDR2 is SVGAGI in the germline V gene. V lost 6 bases and J lost 4; bases outside the gene matches: 12. The CDR3 contains 15 residues. In nucleotides, the CDR3 is TGTGCCAGCAGCCTACTGTCTAGCGGACTTTACGAGCAGTACTTC. Its protein is CASSLLSSGLYEQYF.

The rearrangement joins TRBV9 to TRBJ1-2; 10 bases are a match to TRBD1. The CDR3 length is 15 residues. Germline CDR1 SGDLS, CDR2 YYNGEE. The junction had 6 bases not matched to a gene; V was cut back by 0 bases and J by 7 bases. The CDR3 bases are TGTGCCAGCAGCGTAGAGGGACAGGGGAGCCTTGGCTACACCTTC. The encoded protein is CASSVEGQGSLGYTF.

This clone was counted once. This rearrangement joins TRBV9 to TRBJ1-2, with 7 nucleotides matching TRBD1. This CDR3 comprises 14 residues. Losses at the gene ends were 3 bases for V and 4 bases for J; bases not matched to a gene: 6. From germline, CDR1 is SGDLS and CDR2 YYNGEE. This CDR3 is CASSARDSCYGYTF. DNA for the CDR3: TGTGCCAGCAGCGCACGGGACAGTTGCTATGGCTACACCTTC.

J is TRBJ2-7 and V is TRBV10-3; 7 nucleotides match TRBD2. CDR1 is ENHRY and CDR2 is SYGVKD in the germline V gene. Trimming cost V 0 bases and J 2 bases; bases outside gene matches: 1. This CDR3 has 14 amino acids. CDR3 loop: CAISESRETYEQYF. CDR3 bases: TGTGCCATCAGTGAGTCGCGGGAGACCTACGAGCAGTACTTC.

The gene calls are TRBV15 and TRBJ2-1; D might be TRBD2 (6 bases). Germline CDR1 reads LNHNV; CDR2 reads YYDKDF (reference sequence). Trimming left V 1 base short and J 2 bases short, with 12 bases between. The CDR3 runs 16 residues. The CDR3 nucleotides are TGTGCCACCAGCAGAGGACTGGGGGGTCCCTACAATGAGCAGTTCTTC. It yields the protein CATSRGLGGPYNEQFF.